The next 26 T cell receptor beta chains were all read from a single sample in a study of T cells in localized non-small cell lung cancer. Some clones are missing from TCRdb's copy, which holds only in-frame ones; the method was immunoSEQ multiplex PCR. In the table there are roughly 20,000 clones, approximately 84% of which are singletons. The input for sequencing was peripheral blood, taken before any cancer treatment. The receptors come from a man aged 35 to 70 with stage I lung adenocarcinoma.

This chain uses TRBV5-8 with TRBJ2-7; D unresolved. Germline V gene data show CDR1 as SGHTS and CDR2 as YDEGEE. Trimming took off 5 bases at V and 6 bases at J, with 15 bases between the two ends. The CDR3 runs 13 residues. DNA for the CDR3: TGTGCCAGCAGTTCTGATCCATTCATCGAGCAGTACTTC. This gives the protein CASSSDPFIEQYF.

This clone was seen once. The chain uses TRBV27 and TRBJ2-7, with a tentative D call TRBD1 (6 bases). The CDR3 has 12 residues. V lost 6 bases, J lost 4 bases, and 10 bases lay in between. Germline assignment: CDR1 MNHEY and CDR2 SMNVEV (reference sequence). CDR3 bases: TGTGCCAGCAGCCCCACAGGGTACGAGCAGTACTTC. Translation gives CASSPTGYEQYF.

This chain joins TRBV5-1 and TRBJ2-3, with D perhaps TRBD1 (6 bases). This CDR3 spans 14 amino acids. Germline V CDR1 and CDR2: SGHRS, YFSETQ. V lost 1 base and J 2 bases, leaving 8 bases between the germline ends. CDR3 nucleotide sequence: TGCGCCAGCAGCTTGACAGGGCTCACAGATACGCAGTATTTT. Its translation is CASSLTGLTDTQYF.

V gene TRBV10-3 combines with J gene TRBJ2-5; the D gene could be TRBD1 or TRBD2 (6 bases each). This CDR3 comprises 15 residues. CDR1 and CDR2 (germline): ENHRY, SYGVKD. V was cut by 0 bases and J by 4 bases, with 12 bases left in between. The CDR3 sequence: CAISESGGSGETQYF. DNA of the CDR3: TGTGCCATCAGTGAGTCCGGGGGCTCGGGAGAGACCCAGTACTTC.

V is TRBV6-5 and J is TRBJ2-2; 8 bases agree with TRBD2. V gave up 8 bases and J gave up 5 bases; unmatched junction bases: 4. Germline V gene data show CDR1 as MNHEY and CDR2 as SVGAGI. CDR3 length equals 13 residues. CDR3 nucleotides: TGTGCCAGCGGACTAGCAGCAACCGGGGAGCTGTTTTTT. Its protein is CASGLAATGELFF.

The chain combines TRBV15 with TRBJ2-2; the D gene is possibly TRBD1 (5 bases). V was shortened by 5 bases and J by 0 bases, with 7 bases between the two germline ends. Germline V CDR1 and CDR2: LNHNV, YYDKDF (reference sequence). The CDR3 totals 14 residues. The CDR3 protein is CATSLGANTGELFF. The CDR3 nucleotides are TGTGCCACCAGCCTAGGGGCGAACACCGGGGAGCTGTTTTTT.

CDR3 protein: CASLLKYNEQFF. The DNA of the CDR3 is TGTGCCAGCCTCCTAAAATACAATGAGCAGTTCTTC. This sequence joins TRBV2 and TRBJ2-1; D is undetermined. Trimming removed 8 bases at V and 4 bases at J, with 9 bases between. The length of the CDR3 is 12 residues. Germline loops: CDR1 SNHLY, CDR2 FYNNEI.

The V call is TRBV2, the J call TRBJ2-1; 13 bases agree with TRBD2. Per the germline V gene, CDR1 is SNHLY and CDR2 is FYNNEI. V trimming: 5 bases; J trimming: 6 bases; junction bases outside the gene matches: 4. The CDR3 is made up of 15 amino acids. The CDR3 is CASSPRTSGSNEQFF. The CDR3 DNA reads TGTGCCAGCAGTCCTCGGACTAGCGGGAGCAATGAGCAGTTCTTC.

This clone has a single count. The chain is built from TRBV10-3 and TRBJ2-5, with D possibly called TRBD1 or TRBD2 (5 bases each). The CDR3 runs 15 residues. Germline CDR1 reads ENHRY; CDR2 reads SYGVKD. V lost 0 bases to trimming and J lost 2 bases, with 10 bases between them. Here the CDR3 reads CAISESTRGQETQYF. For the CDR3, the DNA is TGTGCCATCAGTGAGTCGACGAGGGGACAAGAGACCCAGTACTTC.

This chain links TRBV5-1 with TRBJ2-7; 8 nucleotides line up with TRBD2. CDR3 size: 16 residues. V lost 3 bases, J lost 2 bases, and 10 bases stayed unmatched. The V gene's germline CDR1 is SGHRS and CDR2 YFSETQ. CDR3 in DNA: TGCGCCAGCAGCTCAAACAAGCGGGAGTGGGCCTACGAGCAGTACTTC. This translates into CASSSNKREWAYEQYF.

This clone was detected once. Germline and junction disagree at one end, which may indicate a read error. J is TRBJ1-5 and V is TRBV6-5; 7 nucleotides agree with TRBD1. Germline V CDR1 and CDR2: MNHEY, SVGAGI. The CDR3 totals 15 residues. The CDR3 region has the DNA TGTGCCAGATCTATCAAGACAGGGAGGGATCACCCCCAGCATTTT. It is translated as CARSIKTGRDHPQHF.

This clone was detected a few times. CDR3 DNA sequence: TGTGCCAGCAGCTTAGCGCTCCTGCCAGGCCGTTCACCCCTCCACTTT. Its translation is CASSLALLPGRSPLHF. This chain uses TRBV7-2 with TRBJ1-6; no definite D call. V lost 0 bases to trimming and J lost 9 bases, with 15 bases between them. This CDR3 region has 16 residues. The germline V gene encodes CDR1 SGHTA and CDR2 FQGNSA.

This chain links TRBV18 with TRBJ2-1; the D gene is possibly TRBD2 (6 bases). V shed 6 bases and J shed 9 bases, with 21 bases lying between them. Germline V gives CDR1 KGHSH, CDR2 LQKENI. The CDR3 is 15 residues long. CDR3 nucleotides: TGTGCCAGCTCGCAGACGGGACTTAGCGATATTGAGCAGTTCTTC. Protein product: CASSQTGLSDIEQFF.

The CDR3 nucleotides read TGTGCCAGCTACACAGATAACACTGAAGCTTTCTTT. Translating gives CASYTDNTEAFF. The rearrangement links TRBV28 to TRBJ1-1; D is ambiguous. The germline V and J ends were trimmed by 8 bases and 2 bases, with 9 bases remaining between them. Germline V lookup: CDR1 MDHEN, CDR2 SYDVKM. This CDR3 contains 12 residues. Combining the CDR3 with reference TRBV28 and TRBJ1-1 gives the whole variable domain DVKVTQSSRYLVKRTGEKVFLECVQDMDHENMFWYRQDPGLGLRLIYFSYDVKMKEKGDIPEGYSVSREKKERFSLILESASTNQTSMYLCASYTDNTEAFFGQGTRLTVV.

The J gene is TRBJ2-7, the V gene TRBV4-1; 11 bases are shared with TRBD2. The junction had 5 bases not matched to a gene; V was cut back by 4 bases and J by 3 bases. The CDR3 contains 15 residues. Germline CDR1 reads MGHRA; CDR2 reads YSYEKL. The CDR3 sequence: CASSLGLAGLYEQYF. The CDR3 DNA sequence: TGCGCCAGCAGCCTCGGACTAGCGGGCCTCTACGAGCAGTACTTC.

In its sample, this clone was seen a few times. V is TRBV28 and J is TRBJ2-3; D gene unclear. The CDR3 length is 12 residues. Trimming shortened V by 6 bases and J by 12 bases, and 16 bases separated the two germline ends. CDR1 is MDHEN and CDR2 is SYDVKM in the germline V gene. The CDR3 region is CASRDTQKAQYF. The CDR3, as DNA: TGTGCCAGCAGAGACACTCAAAAGGCCCAGTATTTT.

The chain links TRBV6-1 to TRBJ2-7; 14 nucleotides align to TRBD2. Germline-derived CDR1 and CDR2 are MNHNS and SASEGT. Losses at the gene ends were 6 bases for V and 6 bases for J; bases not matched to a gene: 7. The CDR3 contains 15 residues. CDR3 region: CASRSYGTSGGEQYF. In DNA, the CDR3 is TGTGCCAGCAGATCATACGGGACTAGCGGGGGCGAGCAGTACTTC.

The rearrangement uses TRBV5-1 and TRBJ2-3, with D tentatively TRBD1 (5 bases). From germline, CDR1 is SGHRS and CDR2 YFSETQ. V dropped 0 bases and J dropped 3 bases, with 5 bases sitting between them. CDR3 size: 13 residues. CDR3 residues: CASSLGQTDTQYF. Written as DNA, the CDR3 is TGCGCCAGCAGCTTGGGACAGACAGATACGCAGTATTTT.

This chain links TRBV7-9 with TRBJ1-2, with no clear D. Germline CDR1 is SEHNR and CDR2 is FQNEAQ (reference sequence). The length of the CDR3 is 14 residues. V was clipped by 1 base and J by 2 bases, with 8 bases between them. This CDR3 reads CASSLVGSNYGYTF. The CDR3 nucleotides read TGTGCCAGCAGCTTAGTCGGATCCAACTATGGCTACACCTTC.

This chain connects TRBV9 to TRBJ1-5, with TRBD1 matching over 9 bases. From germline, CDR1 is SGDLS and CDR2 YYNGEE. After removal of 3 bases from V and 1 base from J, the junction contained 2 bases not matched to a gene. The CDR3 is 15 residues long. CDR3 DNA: TGTGCCAGCAGCGCCGGGACAGGGAGCAATCAGCCCCAGCATTTT. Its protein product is CASSAGTGSNQPQHF.

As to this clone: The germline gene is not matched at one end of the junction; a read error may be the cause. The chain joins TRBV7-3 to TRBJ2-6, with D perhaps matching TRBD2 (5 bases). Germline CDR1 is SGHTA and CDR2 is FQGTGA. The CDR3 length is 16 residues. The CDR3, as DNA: TGTGCCAGCAGCCACCCACTAGTTCTTGGGTCCAACGTCCTGACTTTC. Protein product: CASSHPLVLGSNVLTF.

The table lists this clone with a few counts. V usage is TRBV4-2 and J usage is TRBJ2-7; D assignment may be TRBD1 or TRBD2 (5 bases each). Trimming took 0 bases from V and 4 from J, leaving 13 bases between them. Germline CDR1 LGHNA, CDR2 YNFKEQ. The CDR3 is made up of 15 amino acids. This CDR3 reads CASSQEWGSKYEQYF. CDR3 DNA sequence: TGTGCCAGCAGCCAAGAGTGGGGGAGTAAATACGAGCAGTACTTC.

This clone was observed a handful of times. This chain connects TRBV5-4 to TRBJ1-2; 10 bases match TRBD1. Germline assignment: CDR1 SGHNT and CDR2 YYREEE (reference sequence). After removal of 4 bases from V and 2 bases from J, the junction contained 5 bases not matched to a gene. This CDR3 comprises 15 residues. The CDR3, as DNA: TGTGCCAGCAGCATCAGGGGACAGGGGAACTATGGCTACACCTTC. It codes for CASSIRGQGNYGYTF.

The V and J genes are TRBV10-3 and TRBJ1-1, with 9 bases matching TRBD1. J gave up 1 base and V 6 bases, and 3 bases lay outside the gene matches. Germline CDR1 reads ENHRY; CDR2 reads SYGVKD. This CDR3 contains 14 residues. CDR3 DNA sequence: TGTGCCATCAGGGAGGGACAGGGGAACACTGAAGCTTTCTTT. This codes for CAIREGQGNTEAFF.

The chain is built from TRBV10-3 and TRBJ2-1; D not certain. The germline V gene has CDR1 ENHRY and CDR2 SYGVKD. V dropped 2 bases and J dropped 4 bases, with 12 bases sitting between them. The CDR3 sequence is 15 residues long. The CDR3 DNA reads TGTGCCATCAGTGAGAGGGCCGGCACTTACAATGAGCAGTTCTTC. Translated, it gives CAISERAGTYNEQFF.

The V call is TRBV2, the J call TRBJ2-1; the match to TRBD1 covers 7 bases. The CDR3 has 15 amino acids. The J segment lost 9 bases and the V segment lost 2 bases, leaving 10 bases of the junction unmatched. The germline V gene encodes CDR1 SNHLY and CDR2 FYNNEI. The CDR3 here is CASSEQAGGYGEQFF. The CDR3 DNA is TGTGCCAGCAGTGAACAGGCAGGGGGATATGGTGAGCAGTTCTTC.